This T cell receptor beta chain was sequenced for a study of blood T cells in healthy people across ages (dated by TCRdb to between 2014 and 2017). About the study as a whole: Template switching captured roughly one uniquely barcoded TCR beta cDNA molecule per two T cells in model experiments. The donors were split into four age groups: young (average around 17 years), middle-aged (39), aged (over 55) and long-lived (under 90). The study analyzed two additional independent replicas of 1 million unique cDNA reads from the same blood draw for two donors, one aged 18 to 30 and one aged 80 or older. The study measured age-related changes in TCR beta repertoire diversity using deep sequencing normalized with unique cDNA molecular identifiers. To avoid experimental bias, donors of different ages were spread randomly across the sequencing lanes.

On the study overall, not on this receptor specifically: Estimates of total diversity based on one million sequenced T cells were regarded as lower bounds and as underestimates. Compared with the aged group, more naive CD4+ T cells, fewer expanded clones and increased TCR diversity were shown by the long-lived group, suggesting age selection. Donor CMV infection status was unknown, potentially confounding age-related changes in expanded clonotypes. Bulk unsorted PBMC profiling prevented conclusive comparison of naive and antigen-experienced compartments. Observed TCR beta diversity per million T cells fell roughly linearly with age, and a significant reduction was already apparent by age approximately 40. The percentage of naive T cells measured by flow cytometry correlated strongly with observed TCR beta diversity.

Library prep was done by 5' RACE. The sample was run on an Illumina HiSeq 2500. A second PCR of about 6 to 11 cycles was performed with a sample-barcoded 5' primer and a J-beta primer mix. A template-switch 5' adaptor carrying 12 random nucleotides introduced a unique molecular identifier onto each TCR beta cDNA molecule. At least 2.5 million CDR3-containing paired-end reads were obtained from each sample. First-strand cDNA synthesis was performed from all RNA using the Mint cDNA synthesis kit, with priming by a TRBC-specific oligonucleotide. All cDNA was treated with uracil-DNA glycosylase and then went through a first 18-cycle PCR with the universal primers M1SS and BC2_uni_R. In the source study's methods: For normalization, 1 million high-quality reads, each with a distinct molecular identifier, were randomly selected from each sample. Instead of being binned into consensus sequences, reads with shared molecular identifiers were discarded. MiTCR, set to a Q25 quality threshold and the strictest error-elimination algorithm, was used for CDR3 identification, clonotype clustering and error correction. A nonparametric unseen species model using Euler transformation provided a lower-bound estimate of total TCR beta diversity. TCRdb trimmed public reads at Q25 via fastp, called clones via MiXCR and kept in-frame beta chains. Every CDR3 protein is listed once, alongside the most common genes and DNA of its rows. The V and J calls here are based on TCRdb, not the publication. The sample has 550,000 to 600,000 distinct CDR3 sequences on record, approximately 25% of them singletons. The ten largest clonotypes hold 18% of the sample.

CDR1 is given as DFQATT and CDR2 as SNEGSKA, both from the germline V gene (reference sequence). Trimming leaves V shorter by 6 bases and J shorter by 4 bases, with the junction holding 13 bases beyond the gene matches. From cysteine to phenylalanine, the CDR3 is 15 amino acids long. CDR3 DNA only is kept here, 45 bases in frame from base 1. Donors were 30 to 45 systemically healthy Caucasian individuals from Russia aged about 6 to 100 years. Each donor gave around 9.8 milliliters of peripheral blood, collected into EDTA-treated Vacutainer tubes. PBMCs were isolated by Ficoll-Paque density-gradient centrifugation, with at least 7 million obtained per sample. Total RNA, at least 5 micrograms per sample, was extracted from PBMCs with Trizol reagent. For every donor, an aliquot of PBMCs went through flow cytometry to measure the percentages of naive CD45RAhigh/CD27high T cells. This clonotype was counted between two and nine times. Its recognized antigen is unknown. Nothing much larger sits one base from this clone, and base qualities are not available.

Sample: blood. The chain joins TRBV20-1 to TRBJ2-5; a stretch of 8 junction bases matches TRBD2. This receptor was obtained from a woman in her 70s in good health. The nucleotide sequence is TGCAGTGCCAACTCCGGGGGGGGAGGTATAGAGACCCAGTACTTC. This sequence encodes CSANSGGGGIETQYF.